These T cell receptor beta chains were read from a single sample in a study of T cell responses to AZD1222 COVID-19 vaccine. The data were produced by immunoSEQ multiplex PCR, yet TCRdb's version contains in-frame clones alone and is incomplete. The data contain 70,000 to 90,000 clones, 90% of them singletons. Sequences were derived from peripheral blood, sampled on day 0 of AZD1222 vaccination. All receptors derive from an adult in good health. CDR3s include the opening cysteine and the closing phenylalanine or tryptophan. A D gene is named only where the DNA matches it firmly. Clone size is stated in some rows and not others, as once, few, many or a class when expanded.

TRBJ1-2 . TRBV6-5 . CASRGTLGGYTF TGTGCCAGCAGGGGGACTCTGGGTGGCTACACCTTC
TRBJ1-3 . TRBV2 few CASSERAHSGNTIYF TGTGCCAGCAGTGAAAGGGCCCACTCTGGAAACACCATATATTTT
TRBJ2-2 TRBD2 TRBV28 . CASSLRLRERGNTGELFF TGTGCCAGCAGTTTACGTCTCCGAGAGCGGGGGAACACCGGGGAGCTGTTTTTT
TRBJ2-5 TRBD1 TRBV7-2 . CASSKRGTGEKETQYF TGTGCCAGCAGCAAACGGGGGACAGGGGAGAAAGAGACCCAGTACTTC
TRBJ1-2 TRBD1 TRBV24-1 . CATRGGQGYGYTF TGTGCCACCAGGGGGGGACAGGGCTATGGCTACACCTTC
TRBJ2-3 . TRBV7-2 . CASSLAQGRQTQYF TGTGCCAGCAGCTTAGCCCAGGGGCGTCAGACGCAGTATTTT
TRBJ2-7 TRBD2 TRBV29-1 . CSVEDQREASYEQYF TGCAGCGTTGAAGATCAGCGGGAGGCATCCTACGAGCAGTACTTC
TRBJ1-2 . TRBV5-6 . CASSPWGLGYGYTF TGTGCCAGCAGCCCTTGGGGGCTGGGCTATGGCTACACCTTC
TRBJ1-6 TRBD1 TRBV6-1 . CASSEALGTGNSPLHF TGTGCCAGCAGTGAAGCGCTTGGGACAGGGAATTCACCCCTCCACTTT
TRBJ2-7 . TRBV19 . CASSIVGDLSYEQYF TGTGCCAGTAGTATAGTGGGGGACCTCTCCTACGAGCAGTACTTC
TRBJ2-3 TRBD2 TRBV7-2 . CASSPLLLAGSTDTQYF TGTGCCAGCAGCCCACTATTGTTAGCGGGGAGCACAGATACGCAGTATTTT
TRBJ1-6 . TRBV7-9 . CASSGDTRESPLHF TGTGCCAGCAGTGGGGACACCCGGGAGTCACCCCTCCACTTT
TRBJ2-5 . TRBV10-3 once CAIRGTSNQETQYF TGTGCCATCAGGGGGACGTCAAATCAAGAGACCCAGTACTTC
TRBJ2-3 TRBD1 TRBV11-3 . CASSARDRETDTQYF TGTGCCAGCAGCGCCCGGGACAGGGAAACAGATACGCAGTATTTT
TRBJ1-1 . TRBV11-2 . CASVNLWGVNTEAFF TGTGCCAGCGTGAACCTGTGGGGTGTGAACACTGAAGCTTTCTTT
TRBJ1-5 . TRBV19 . CASSLSTDQPQHF TGTGCCAGTAGCCTTAGTACAGATCAGCCCCAGCATTTT
TRBJ2-7 . TRBV3-1/TRBV3-2 . CASSQEEGGIFYEQYF TGTGCCAGCAGCCAAGAGGAAGGGGGTATTTTCTACGAGCAGTACTTC
TRBJ2-1 TRBD2 TRBV9 . CASSVGGLAAYNEQFF TGTGCCAGCAGCGTAGGAGGGCTAGCGGCCTACAATGAGCAGTTCTTC
TRBJ1-4 . TRBV5-6 . CASSSVGAGNEKLFF TGTGCCAGCAGCTCTGTGGGGGCTGGTAATGAAAAACTGTTTTTT
TRBJ2-7 TRBD1 TRBV28 . CASSPAGTVAYEQYF TGTGCCAGCAGTCCAGCCGGGACAGTAGCCTACGAGCAGTACTTC
TRBJ2-3 . TRBV18 . CASSPQQGTDTQYF TGTGCCAGCTCACCACAGCAGGGGACAGATACGCAGTATTTT
TRBJ1-5 TRBD1 TRBV30 . CACNNRGPNQPQHF TGTGCCTGCAACAACAGGGGTCCCAATCAGCCCCAGCATTTT
TRBJ1-6 . TRBV4-1 . CASSQVERGRSNSPLHF TGCGCCAGCAGCCAAGTTGAGAGGGGACGGAGCAATTCACCCCTCCACTTT
TRBJ2-1 TRBD2 TRBV7-8 once CASSLVLGLEFYNEQFF TGTGCCAGCAGCTTAGTGTTGGGACTAGAATTCTACAATGAGCAGTTCTTC
TRBJ2-2 TRBD2 TRBV9 once CASSVVGSGGHTGELFF TGTGCCAGCAGCGTAGTCGGTAGCGGGGGCCACACCGGGGAGCTGTTTTTT
TRBJ2-5 TRBD2 TRBV27 . CASSSGLAGTLGTQYF TGTGCCAGCAGTTCCGGACTAGCGGGGACCTTAGGGACCCAGTACTTC
TRBJ1-2 TRBD1 TRBV23-1 . CASSQLRDRLFNYGYTF TGCGCCAGCAGTCAACTTCGGGACAGGCTTTTTAACTATGGCTACACCTTC
TRBJ2-3 TRBD1 TRBV11-2 . CASSLIPPGGRDTQYF TGTGCCAGCAGCTTAATTCCCCCAGGGGGCAGGGATACGCAGTATTTT
TRBJ1-1 TRBD1 TRBV6-5 . CASSTGQGGTEAFF TGTGCCAGCAGTACTGGACAGGGAGGCACTGAAGCTTTCTTT
TRBJ1-1 TRBD1 TRBV7-8 . CASSDRGYGEAFF TGTGCCAGCAGCGACAGGGGTTATGGTGAAGCTTTCTTT
TRBJ2-5 . TRBV25-1 . CASSELRAQETQYF TGTGCCAGCAGTGAACTGAGGGCACAAGAGACCCAGTACTTC
TRBJ1-5 TRBD1 TRBV19 . CASTPRQGSNQPQHF TGTGCCAGTACCCCCAGACAGGGGAGCAATCAGCCCCAGCATTTT
TRBJ1-2 . TRBV7-8 . CASSTLVHRKGEANYGYTF TGTGCCAGCAGCACCCTAGTTCACAGGAAAGGAGAGGCTAACTATGGCTACACCTTC
TRBJ2-7 TRBD2 TRBV28 . CASSLGLAGGSYEQYF TGTGCCAGCAGTCTGGGACTAGCGGGAGGTTCCTACGAGCAGTACTTC
TRBJ2-3 TRBD2 TRBV6-1 many CASSEALAGGPSTDTQYF TGTGCCAGCAGTGAAGCCCTAGCGGGAGGGCCGAGCACAGATACGCAGTATTTT
TRBJ1-2 . TRBV29-1 . CSVEDRGAGGYTF TGCAGCGTTGAAGATCGGGGGGCTGGTGGCTACACCTTC
TRBJ1-5 TRBD1 TRBV3-1/TRBV3-2 . CASSQGTGLDNQPQHF TGTGCCAGCAGCCAAGGGACAGGGTTGGACAATCAGCCCCAGCATTTT
TRBJ2-1 . TRBV6-7 . CASSYNLPREQFF TGTGCCAGCAGTTACAACTTGCCCCGGGAGCAGTTCTTC
TRBJ1-1 . TRBV18 . CASSPPRSGANTEAFF TGTGCCAGCTCACCACCGCGATCAGGGGCGAACACTGAAGCTTTCTTT
TRBJ1-1 . TRBV6-5 . CASRQNTEAFF TGTGCCAGCAGACAGAACACTGAAGCTTTCTTT
TRBJ2-1 . TRBV19 once CASSSRGGPSYNEQFF TGTGCCAGTAGTTCGCGCGGGGGCCCCTCCTACAATGAGCAGTTCTTC
TRBJ2-7 TRBD1 TRBV19 once CASSVTGGNEQYF TGTGCCAGTAGTGTAACAGGGGGCAACGAGCAGTACTTC
TRBJ2-1 TRBD2 TRBV18 once CASSPKLAGDNEQFF TGTGCCAGCTCACCCAAACTAGCGGGAGACAATGAGCAGTTCTTC
TRBJ2-7 TRBD2 TRBV2 . CASSDPLAVYYEQYF TGTGCCAGCAGTGACCCTCTAGCGGTGTACTACGAGCAGTACTTC
TRBJ1-1 . TRBV19 . CASSTPGGPNTEAFF TGTGCCAGTAGTACTCCGGGGGGGCCGAACACTGAAGCTTTCTTT
TRBJ1-6 . TRBV7-8 . CASTPSPNNSPLHF TGTGCCAGCACCCCTTCACCAAATAATTCACCCCTCCACTTT
TRBJ1-3 TRBD1 TRBV5-1 . CASSDQGAPGNTIYF TGCGCCAGCAGCGATCAGGGGGCGCCGGGAAACACCATATATTTT
TRBJ1-2 . TRBV10-3 . CAISVLQQINYGYTF TGTGCCATCAGTGTTTTACAACAGATCAACTATGGCTACACCTTC
TRBJ1-1 . TRBV28 once CASSFLGRENTEAFF TGTGCCAGCAGTTTTCTCGGACGGGAGAACACTGAAGCTTTCTTT
TRBJ1-4 TRBD1 TRBV18 . CASSPPTGTDEKLFF TGTGCCAGCTCACCACCGACAGGGACAGATGAAAAACTGTTTTTT
TRBJ1-2 . TRBV7-9 . CASSPRVGDPRVHYGYTF TGTGCCAGCAGCCCCCGTGTAGGGGACCCTCGTGTTCACTATGGCTACACCTTC
TRBJ2-5 . TRBV6-6 . CASSGGQVRETQYF TGTGCCAGCAGCGGAGGTCAGGTCCGAGAGACCCAGTACTTC